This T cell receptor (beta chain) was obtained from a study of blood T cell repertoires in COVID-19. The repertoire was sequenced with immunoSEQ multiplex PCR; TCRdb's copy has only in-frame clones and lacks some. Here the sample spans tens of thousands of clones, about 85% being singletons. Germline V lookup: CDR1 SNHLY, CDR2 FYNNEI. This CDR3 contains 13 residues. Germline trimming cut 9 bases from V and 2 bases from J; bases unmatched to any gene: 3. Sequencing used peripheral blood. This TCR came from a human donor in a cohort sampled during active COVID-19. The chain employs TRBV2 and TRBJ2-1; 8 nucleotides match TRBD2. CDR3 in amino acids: CARRGGPYNEQFF. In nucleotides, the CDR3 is TGTGCCAGACGGGGGGGACCCTACAATGAGCAGTTCTTC.